This TCR beta chain was observed in a study of T cells in Graves' hyperthyroidism and ophthalmopathy. This CDR3 has 14 residues. From germline, CDR1 is SGHAT and CDR2 FQNNGV. TCR beta CDR3 regions were amplified from RNA transcripts. HTBI primers were used for first-round RT-PCR of the TCR CDR3. Each CDR3 protein is one row after TCRdb ran MiXCR on the multiplex PCR reads. The data show 460,000 or so distinct CDR3 sequences, with about 15% seen just once and 15% to 20% held by the top ten. With regard to this clonotype: At one boundary the junction diverges from the germline segment, which might be a read error.

The source material was blood. The rearrangement links TRBV11-2 to TRBJ2-7; TRBD1 is a possible D gene (6 bases). The source of this sequence is a woman younger than 30 with Graves' hyperthyroidism. DNA of the CDR3: TGTGCCAGCAGCTTAAACCAGGGGCCCTACGGGCAGTACTTC. It specifies CASSLNQGPYGQYF.